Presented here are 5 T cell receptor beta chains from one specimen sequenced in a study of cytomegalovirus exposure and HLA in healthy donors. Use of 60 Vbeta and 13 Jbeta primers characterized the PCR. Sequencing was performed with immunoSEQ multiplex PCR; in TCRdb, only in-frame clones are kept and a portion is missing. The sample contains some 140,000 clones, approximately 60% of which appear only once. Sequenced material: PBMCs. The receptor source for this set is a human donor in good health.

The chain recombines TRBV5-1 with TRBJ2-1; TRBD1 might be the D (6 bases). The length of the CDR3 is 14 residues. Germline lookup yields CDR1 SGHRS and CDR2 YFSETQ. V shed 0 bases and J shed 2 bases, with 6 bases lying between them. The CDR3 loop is CASSLGDTYNEQFF. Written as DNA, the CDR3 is TGCGCCAGCAGCTTGGGGGACACCTACAATGAGCAGTTCTTC.

The CDR3 region is CASSLSGRGYETQYF. CDR3 coding DNA: TGTGCCAGCAGCTTAAGTGGCAGGGGGTATGAGACCCAGTACTTC. This chain links TRBV7-9 with TRBJ2-5, with 7 bases identical to TRBD1. The V gene's germline CDR1 is SEHNR and CDR2 FQNEAQ (reference sequence). After removal of 2 bases from V and 5 bases from J, the junction contained 8 bases not matched to a gene. CDR3 length: 15 residues.

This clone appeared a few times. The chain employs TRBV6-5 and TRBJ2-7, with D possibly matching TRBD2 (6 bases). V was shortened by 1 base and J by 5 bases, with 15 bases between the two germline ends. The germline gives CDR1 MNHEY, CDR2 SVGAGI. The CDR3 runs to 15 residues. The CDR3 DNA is TGTGCCAGCAGTTACTTGGCGGCCGGAGGGGACGAGCAGTACTTC. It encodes CASSYLAAGGDEQYF.

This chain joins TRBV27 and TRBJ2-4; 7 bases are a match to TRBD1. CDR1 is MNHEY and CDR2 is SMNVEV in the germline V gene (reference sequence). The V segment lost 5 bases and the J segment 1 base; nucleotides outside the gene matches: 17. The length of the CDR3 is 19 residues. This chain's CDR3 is CASSPSGTELLFAKNIQYF. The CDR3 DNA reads TGTGCCAGCAGTCCCTCCGGGACAGAGCTCCTATTTGCCAAAAACATTCAGTACTTC.

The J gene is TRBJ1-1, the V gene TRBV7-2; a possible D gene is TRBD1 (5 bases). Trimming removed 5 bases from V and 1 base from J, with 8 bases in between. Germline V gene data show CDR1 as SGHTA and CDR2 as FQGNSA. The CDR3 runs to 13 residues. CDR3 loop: CASSKTGNTEAFF. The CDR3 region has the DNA TGTGCCAGCAGCAAAACAGGGAACACTGAAGCTTTCTTT.